The T cell receptor (beta chain) described here comes from a study of T cells in Graves' hyperthyroidism and ophthalmopathy. V was shortened by 4 bases and J by 6 bases, with 9 bases between the two germline ends. This CDR3 region has 12 residues. Germline CDR1 and CDR2: SEHNR and FQNEAQ (reference sequence). This clonotype came up a few times. Source material for PBMCs was less than 12 ml fresh peripheral blood. RNA transcripts provided the source from which TCR beta CDR3 regions were amplified. An initial round of RT-PCR targeting the TCR CDR3 relied on the HTBI primer set. TCRdb passed the multiplex PCR reads through MiXCR, listing each CDR3 protein once. This table holds 450,000 to 600,000 distinct CDR3 sequences, less than 20% found once.

Sequenced sample: blood. The chain is built from TRBV7-9 and TRBJ1-1; unclear D gene. The TCR comes from a man aged 35-49 years with Graves' ophthalmopathy. The CDR3 sequence: CASSSLGPEAFF. The CDR3 coding sequence is TGTGCCAGCAGCTCCCTAGGGCCTGAAGCTTTCTTT.